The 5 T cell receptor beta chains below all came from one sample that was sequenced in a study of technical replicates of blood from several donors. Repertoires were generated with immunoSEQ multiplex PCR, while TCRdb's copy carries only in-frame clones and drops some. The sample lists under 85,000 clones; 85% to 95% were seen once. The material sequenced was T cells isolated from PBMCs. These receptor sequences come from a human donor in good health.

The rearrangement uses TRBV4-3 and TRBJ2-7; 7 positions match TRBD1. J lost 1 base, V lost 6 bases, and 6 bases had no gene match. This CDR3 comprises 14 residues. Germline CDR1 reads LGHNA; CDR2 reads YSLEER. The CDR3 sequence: CASSQQTGSYEQYF. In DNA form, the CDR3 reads TGCGCCAGCAGTCAACAGACAGGGTCCTACGAGCAGTACTTC.

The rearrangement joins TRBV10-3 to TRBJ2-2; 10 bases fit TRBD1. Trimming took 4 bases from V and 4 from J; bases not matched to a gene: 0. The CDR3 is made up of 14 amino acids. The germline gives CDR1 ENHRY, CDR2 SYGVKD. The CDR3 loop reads CAISGTGGTGELFF. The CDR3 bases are TGTGCCATCAGTGGGACAGGGGGCACCGGGGAGCTGTTTTTT.

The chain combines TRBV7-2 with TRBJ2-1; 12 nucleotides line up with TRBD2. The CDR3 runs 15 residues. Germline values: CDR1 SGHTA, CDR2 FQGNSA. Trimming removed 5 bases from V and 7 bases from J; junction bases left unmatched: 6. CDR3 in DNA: TGTGCCAGCAGCGACCGACTAGCGGGAGTTAATGAGCAGTTCTTC. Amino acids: CASSDRLAGVNEQFF.

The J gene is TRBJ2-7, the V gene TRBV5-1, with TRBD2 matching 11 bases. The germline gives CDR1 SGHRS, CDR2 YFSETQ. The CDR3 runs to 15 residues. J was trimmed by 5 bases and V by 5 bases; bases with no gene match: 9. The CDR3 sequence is CASSYTGTSGDEQYF. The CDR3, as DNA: TGCGCCAGCAGTTATACCGGGACTAGCGGTGACGAGCAGTACTTC.

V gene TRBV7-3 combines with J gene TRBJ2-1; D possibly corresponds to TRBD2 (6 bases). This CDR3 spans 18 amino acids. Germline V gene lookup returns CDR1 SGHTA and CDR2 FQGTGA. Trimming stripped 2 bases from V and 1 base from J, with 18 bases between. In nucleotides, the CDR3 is TGTGCCAGCAGCTTACCCCCGCGTGACGGGAGATCCTACAATGAGCAGTTCTTC. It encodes CASSLPPRDGRSYNEQFF.